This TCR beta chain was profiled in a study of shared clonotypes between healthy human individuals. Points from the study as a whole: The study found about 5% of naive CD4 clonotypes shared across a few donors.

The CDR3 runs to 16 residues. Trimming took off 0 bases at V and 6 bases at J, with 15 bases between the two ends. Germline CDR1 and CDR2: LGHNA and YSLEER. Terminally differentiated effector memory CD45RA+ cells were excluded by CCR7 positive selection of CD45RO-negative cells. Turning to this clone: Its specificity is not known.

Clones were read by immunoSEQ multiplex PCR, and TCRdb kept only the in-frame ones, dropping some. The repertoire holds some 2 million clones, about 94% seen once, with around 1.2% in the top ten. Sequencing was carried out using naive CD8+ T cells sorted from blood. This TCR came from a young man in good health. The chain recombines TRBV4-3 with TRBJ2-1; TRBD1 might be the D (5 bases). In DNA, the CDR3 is TGCGCCAGCAGCCAAGAGAAGGCAGGGTGGCTCAATGAGCAGTTCTTC. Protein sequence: CASSQEKAGWLNEQFF.